The sequence of this T cell receptor (beta chain) was determined in a study of Graves' ophthalmopathy and Graves' hyperthyroidism listed by TCRdb under 2018. Background on the whole study: A patient counted as having stable hyperthyroidism if there was no progression to ophthalmopathy within 18 months of follow-up. After sampling, hyperthyroidism patients received methimazole starting at 30 mg daily, and ophthalmopathy patients received high-dose intravenous methylprednisolone. In over five hyperthyroidism patients, the T-cell repertoires found in thyroid tissue were compared with those found in blood. The study used TCR beta repertoire signatures to distinguish Graves' ophthalmopathy from Graves' hyperthyroidism and to predict progression to ophthalmopathy. For independent validation, a separate cohort was made up of approximately 19 hyperthyroidism patients plus 17 patients who later progressed from hyperthyroidism to ophthalmopathy. In total, under 150 blood samples were TCR-sequenced: 40 to 45 ophthalmopathy, under 85 hyperthyroidism and roughly 17 hyperthyroidism-to-ophthalmopathy patients. A discovery set of about a hundred patients (around 40 ophthalmopathy, about 58 stable hyperthyroidism) was enrolled to explore V-J signatures distinguishing ophthalmopathy from hyperthyroidism.

TCR beta CDR3 regions were amplified from RNA transcripts for repertoire sequencing. HTBI primers and the Qiagen OneStep RT-PCR kit were used in a first-round RT-PCR, which was followed by a second-round multiplex PCR, size selection and purification. Libraries were sequenced on an Illumina HiSeq2000 using paired-end 100 bp reads. The original methods were these. SOAPnuke was used to process the reads, throwing out any read that had adapters, had uncalled bases, had a mean Phred below 15, or lacked an exact constant-primer or identifier match. High-quality paired reads were merged with COPE v1.2.5. Each unique nucleotide sequence was treated as a clonotype, and MiTCR v1.1 was used to align the clonotypes to the IMGT TRB V, D and J references. The analysis was limited to V-J combinations with a frequency above 0.0001, which together covered 99.2% of repertoires. A TCR clonal expansion and chaos score per V-J combination was defined as the ratio of F50 clonal expansion to chaos observed in the TCRdist matrix. Features were reduced by Welch's t-statistics and random forest to around 14 V-J combinations, which fed a naive Bayes classifier. The similarity between thyroid and blood repertoires was quantified using the Morisita-Horn index. The public reads were reanalyzed by TCRdb: fastp trimming at Q25, MiXCR alignment, in-frame beta chains only. Duplicate CDR3 protein sequences are folded into a single record with the most common DNA and genes. The V and J calls and clone size are TCRdb's, not the authors'. The sample contains 500,000 to 700,000 distinct CDR3 sequences, less than 45% of them found a single time. 3.5% to 5% of the sample lies in the top ten.

The germline V gene encodes CDR1 MNHNS and CDR2 SASEGT. The CDR3 spans 16 residues, from the cysteine through the phenylalanine. The research as a whole found: The 13-signature model separated ophthalmopathy from stable hyperthyroidism with roughly 88% sensitivity and 81% to 82% specificity in cross-validation, and 80%/75% in the test set. In validation, the model predicted ophthalmopathy progression with about 71% sensitivity and roughly 72% specificity; about a dozen predicted patients were CT-confirmed with GO in a median of 6.5 months. No statistical method was used to predetermine the sample size, and group allocation was not hidden from the investigators. Among expanded thyroid clonotypes with frequency above 0.001, most also showed up in blood, which suggests that blood repertoires may reflect the thyroid immune response.

The hyperthyroidism patients were 18 to 65 years old and newly diagnosed, with a disease duration of less than 2 months. Patients with other autoimmune diseases, uncontrolled infections, pregnancy or lactation were excluded from the study. Clinical symptoms, serum thyroxine, TRAb, thyroid ultrasound and orbital computed tomography were used for diagnosis. Total RNA was extracted using Trizol reagent, and RNA quality was checked on an Agilent 2100 Bioanalyzer. A word on this clonotype: Its antigen remains unidentified. A single base separates this from a much larger clone, so it may be a read error. It is unclear where the CDR3 begins or ends on the DNA, so no DNA is shown, and the CDR3 is as TCRdb lists it.

The sequence is built from TRBV6-1 and TRBJ1-1; the table's D gene call, TRBD1, was not cross checked with the DNA. The material sequenced was peripheral blood or thyroid tissue (not recorded which). The TCR was taken from an adult man with Graves' hyperthyroidism. Here the CDR3 is given as CASSTWGTGATTEASF.